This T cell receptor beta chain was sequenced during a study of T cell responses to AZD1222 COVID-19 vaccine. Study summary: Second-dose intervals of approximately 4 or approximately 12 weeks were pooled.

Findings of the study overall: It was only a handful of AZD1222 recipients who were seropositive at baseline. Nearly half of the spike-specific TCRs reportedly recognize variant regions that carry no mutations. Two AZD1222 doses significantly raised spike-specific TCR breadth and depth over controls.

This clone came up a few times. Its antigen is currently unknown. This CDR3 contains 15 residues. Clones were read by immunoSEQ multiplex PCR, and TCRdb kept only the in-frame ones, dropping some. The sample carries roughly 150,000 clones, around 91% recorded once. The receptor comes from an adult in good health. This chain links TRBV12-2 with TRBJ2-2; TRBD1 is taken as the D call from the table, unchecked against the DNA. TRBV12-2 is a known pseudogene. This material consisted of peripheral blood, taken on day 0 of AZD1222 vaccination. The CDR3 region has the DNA TGTGCAAGTCGCTTAACCGACAGCAGGACCGGGGAGCTGTTTTTT. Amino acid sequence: CASRLTDSRTGELFF.